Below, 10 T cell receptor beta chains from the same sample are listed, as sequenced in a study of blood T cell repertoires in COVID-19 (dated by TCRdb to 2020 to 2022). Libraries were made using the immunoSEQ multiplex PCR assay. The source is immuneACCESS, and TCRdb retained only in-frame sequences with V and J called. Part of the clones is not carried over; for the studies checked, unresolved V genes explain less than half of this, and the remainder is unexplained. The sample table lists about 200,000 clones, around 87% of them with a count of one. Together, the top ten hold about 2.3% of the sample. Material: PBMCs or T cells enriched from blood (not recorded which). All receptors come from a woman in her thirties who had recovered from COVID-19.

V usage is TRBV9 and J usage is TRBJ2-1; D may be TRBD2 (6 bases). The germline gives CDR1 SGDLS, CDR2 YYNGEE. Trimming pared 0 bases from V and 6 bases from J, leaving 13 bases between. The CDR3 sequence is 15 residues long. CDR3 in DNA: TGTGCCAGCAGCGTAGGCGCCGGGGGAACCAATGAGCAGTTCTTC. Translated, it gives CASSVGAGGTNEQFF.

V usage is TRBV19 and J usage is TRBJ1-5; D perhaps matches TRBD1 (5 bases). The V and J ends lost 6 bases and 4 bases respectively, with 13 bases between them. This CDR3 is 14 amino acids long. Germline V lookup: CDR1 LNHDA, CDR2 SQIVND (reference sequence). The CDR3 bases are TGTGCCAGTAGCCCACGGTCAGGGAATCAGCCCCAGCATTTT. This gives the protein CASSPRSGNQPQHF.

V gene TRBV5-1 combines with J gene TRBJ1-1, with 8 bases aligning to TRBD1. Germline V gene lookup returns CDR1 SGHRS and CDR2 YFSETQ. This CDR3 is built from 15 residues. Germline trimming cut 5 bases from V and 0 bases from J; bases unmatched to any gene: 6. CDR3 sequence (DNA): TGCGCCAGCAGAACAGGGGGGAGTATGAACACTGAAGCTTTCTTT. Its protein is CASRTGGSMNTEAFF.

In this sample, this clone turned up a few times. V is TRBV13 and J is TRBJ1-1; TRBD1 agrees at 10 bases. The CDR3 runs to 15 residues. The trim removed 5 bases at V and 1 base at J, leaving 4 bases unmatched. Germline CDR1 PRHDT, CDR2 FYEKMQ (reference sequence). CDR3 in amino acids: CASSRRQGANTEAFF. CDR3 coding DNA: TGTGCCAGCAGCAGACGACAGGGGGCGAACACTGAAGCTTTCTTT.

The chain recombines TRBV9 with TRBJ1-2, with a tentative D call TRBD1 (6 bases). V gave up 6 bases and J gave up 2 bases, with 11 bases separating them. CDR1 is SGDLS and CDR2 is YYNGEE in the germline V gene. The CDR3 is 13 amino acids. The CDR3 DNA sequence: TGTGCCAGCAACCCAACAGGGAACTATGGCTACACCTTC. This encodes CASNPTGNYGYTF.

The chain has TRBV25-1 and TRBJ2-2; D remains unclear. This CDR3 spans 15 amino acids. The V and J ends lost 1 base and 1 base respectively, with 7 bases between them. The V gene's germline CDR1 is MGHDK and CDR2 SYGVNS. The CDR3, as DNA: TGTGCCAGCAGTGAATCGGCAGGGAACACCGGGGAGCTGTTTTTT. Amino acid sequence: CASSESAGNTGELFF.

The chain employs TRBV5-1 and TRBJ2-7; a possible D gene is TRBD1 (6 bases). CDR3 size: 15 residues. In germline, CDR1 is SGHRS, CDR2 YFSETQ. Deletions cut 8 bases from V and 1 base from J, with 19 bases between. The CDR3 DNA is TGCGCCAGTATACGACAGGTATTACAGTCCTACGAGCAGTACTTC. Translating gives CASIRQVLQSYEQYF.

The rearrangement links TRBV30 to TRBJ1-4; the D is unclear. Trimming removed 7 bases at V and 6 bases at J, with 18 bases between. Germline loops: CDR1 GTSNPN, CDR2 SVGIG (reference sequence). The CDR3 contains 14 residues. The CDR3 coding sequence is TGTGCCTCTACGTCCCCCCCCGGGGATGAAAAACTGTTTTTT. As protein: CASTSPPGDEKLFF.

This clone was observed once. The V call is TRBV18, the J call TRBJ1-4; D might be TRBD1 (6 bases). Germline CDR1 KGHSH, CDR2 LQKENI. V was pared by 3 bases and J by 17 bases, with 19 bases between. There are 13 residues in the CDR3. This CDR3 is CASSPSQGRTSFF. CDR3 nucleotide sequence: TGTGCCAGCTCACCCTCACAGGGACGGACTTCTTTTTTT.

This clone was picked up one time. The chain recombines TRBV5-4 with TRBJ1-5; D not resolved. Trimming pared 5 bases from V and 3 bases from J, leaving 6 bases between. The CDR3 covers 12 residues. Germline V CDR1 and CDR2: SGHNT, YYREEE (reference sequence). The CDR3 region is CASRTDNQPQHF. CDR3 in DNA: TGTGCCAGCAGAACAGACAATCAGCCCCAGCATTTT.